The 8 T cell receptor beta chains below were found in one sample sequenced in a study of T cells in localized non-small cell lung cancer. Assay: immunoSEQ multiplex PCR; the TCRdb copy retains only in-frame clones and omits some. The sample lists about 30,000 clones, about 88% seen once, with around 13% in the top ten. This specimen consisted of peripheral blood, obtained before any cancer treatment. These receptors were taken from a female donor at least 60 years old with stage III squamous cell lung carcinoma.

V gene TRBV11-2 combines with J gene TRBJ2-1, with a weak D call TRBD2 (7 bases). The CDR3 has 15 amino acids. Trimming shortened V by 3 bases and J by 5 bases, and 14 bases separated the two germline ends. Germline assignment: CDR1 SGHAT and CDR2 FQNNGV. This CDR3 reads CASSFGGGPHNEQFF. The CDR3 coding sequence is TGTGCCAGCAGCTTTGGGGGGGGGCCGCACAATGAGCAGTTCTTC. The whole variable domain, filled in from reference TRBV11-2 and TRBJ2-1, reads EAGVAQSPRYKIIEKRQSVAFWCNPISGHATLYWYQQILGQGPKLLIQFQNNGVVDDSQLPKDRFSAERLKGVDSTLKIQPAKLEDSAVYLCASSFGGGPHNEQFFGPGTRLTVL.

On this clone: One end of the junction fails to match germline, which may point to a read error. The gene calls are TRBV5-1 and TRBJ2-2, with 8 positions matching TRBD1. From germline, CDR1 is SGHRS and CDR2 YFSETQ. This CDR3 has 15 residues. CDR3 sequence reads: CASRLDRANTGELFF. The DNA of the CDR3 is TGCGCCAGCAGGTTGGACAGGGCGAACACCGGGGAGCTGTTTTTT.

The rearrangement uses TRBV6-6 and TRBJ1-1; 7 nucleotides align to TRBD1. Germline trimming cut 6 bases from V and 1 base from J; bases unmatched to any gene: 2. Germline V gene data show CDR1 as MNHNY and CDR2 as SVGAGI (reference sequence). The CDR3 runs 13 residues. CDR3 protein: CASSDRANTEAFF. The CDR3 region has the DNA TGTGCCAGCAGCGACAGGGCGAACACTGAAGCTTTCTTT.

V and J are TRBV9 and TRBJ1-2; D gene uncertain. The germline V and J ends were trimmed by 4 bases and 4 bases, with 17 bases remaining between them. The V gene's germline CDR1 is SGDLS and CDR2 YYNGEE. The CDR3 consists of 15 residues. The CDR3 here is CASSPQSTPSYGYTF. The CDR3 region has the DNA TGTGCCAGCAGCCCCCAATCAACCCCATCCTATGGCTACACCTTC.

V and J are TRBV11-1 and TRBJ2-7; tentatively, D is TRBD2 (5 bases). The CDR3 sequence is 15 residues long. CDR1 is SGHAT, CDR2 FQDESV, per germline (reference sequence). The V gene lost 0 bases and the J gene lost 3 bases, with 12 bases spanning the gap. CDR3 loop: CASSLAGRRRYEQYF. The CDR3 DNA reads as TGTGCCAGCAGCTTAGCTGGGAGACGGCGCTACGAGCAGTACTTC.

J is TRBJ2-7 and V is TRBV27; the D call may be TRBD1 or TRBD2 (5 bases each). The CDR3 consists of 14 residues. Trimming took off 6 bases at V and 2 bases at J, with 14 bases between the two ends. The germline V gene encodes CDR1 MNHEY and CDR2 SMNVEV (reference sequence). The CDR3 loop is CASRPSGTPYEQYF. Here the CDR3 DNA reads TGTGCCAGCAGGCCCTCCGGGACCCCCTACGAGCAGTACTTC.

This clone was seen a single time. This chain connects TRBV28 to TRBJ2-1, with 11 positions matching TRBD2. With 3 bases clipped from V and 14 bases from J, the junction kept 9 bases outside the gene matches. There are 14 residues in the CDR3. Germline CDR1 and CDR2: MDHEN and SYDVKM. In DNA form, the CDR3 reads TGTGCCAGCAGTTTGGCACTAGCGGGAGAAATTAAGTTCTTC. This codes for CASSLALAGEIKFF.

The chain recombines TRBV5-6 with TRBJ2-1; TRBD2 is a possible D gene (6 bases). V was cut by 1 base and J by 1 base, with 12 bases left in between. Germline V gene sequence: CDR1 SGHDT, CDR2 YYEEEE. The CDR3 sequence is 16 residues long. The CDR3 DNA follows: TGTGCCAGCAGCTTGCGGGGGAAATTTTCCTACAATGAGCAGTTCTTC. Its protein product is CASSLRGKFSYNEQFF.